One sample yielded the 27 T cell receptor beta chains listed below, sequenced in a study of shared clonotypes between healthy human individuals. The table came from immunoSEQ multiplex PCR; TCRdb's copy has only in-frame clones and leaves some out. The sample contains about 2.3 million clones, 90% to 95% of which appear only once. Sequencing was performed on naive CD4+ T cells from PBMCs. The subset: CD45RA+ positively selected. These receptors all stem from a man between 18 and 29 years old in good health. Some clones in this sample may be carry-over from other donors' samples.

The chain links TRBV5-1 to TRBJ2-7; D call uncertain. This CDR3 region has 15 residues. Trimming removed 4 bases at V and 0 bases at J, with 14 bases between. CDR1 is SGHRS and CDR2 is YFSETQ in the germline V gene. CDR3 sequence reads: CASSVALSSSYEQYF. The CDR3 DNA reads as TGCGCCAGCAGCGTGGCCTTGAGTAGCTCCTACGAGCAGTACTTC.

The chain is built from TRBV28 and TRBJ2-7; a weak D match, TRBD2 (5 bases). The CDR3 is made up of 14 amino acids. CDR1 and CDR2 from the germline V gene are MDHEN and SYDVKM. Trimming removed 3 bases at V and 7 bases at J, with 16 bases between. Here the CDR3 reads CASSFGSFWREQYF. The CDR3 bases are TGTGCCAGCAGTTTCGGGTCTTTCTGGAGGGAGCAGTACTTC.

Notes on this clone: Within the sample, other DNA sequences also encode this same CDR3. The gene calls are TRBV5-1 and TRBJ2-3; no clear D. V was cut by 2 bases and J by 0 bases, with 4 bases left in between. This CDR3 spans 13 amino acids. In germline, CDR1 is SGHRS, CDR2 YFSETQ. CDR3 amino acids: CASSLGSTDTQYF. The DNA of the CDR3 is TGCGCCAGCAGCTTAGGAAGCACAGATACGCAGTATTTT.

The V gene is TRBV11-1, the J gene TRBJ2-3, with 11 bases fitting TRBD2. The CDR3 is 16 amino acids. Germline V lookup: CDR1 SGHAT, CDR2 FQDESV (reference sequence). The junction had 8 bases not matched to a gene; V was cut back by 6 bases and J by 3 bases. CDR3 protein: CASRDPGTSGTDTQYF. The CDR3 DNA sequence: TGTGCCAGCAGGGACCCGGGGACTAGCGGTACAGATACGCAGTATTTT.

The rearrangement links TRBV6-6 to TRBJ1-1; 10 nucleotides match TRBD1. The CDR3 is 14 amino acids. Germline CDR1 and CDR2: MNHNY and SVGAGI (reference sequence). With V trimmed by 5 bases and J by 5 bases, 5 bases remained unmatched. CDR3 in DNA: TGTGCCAGCAGTCCAAGGACAGGGGGAACTGAAGCTTTCTTT. Translation: CASSPRTGGTEAFF.

CDR3 sequence reads: CATSPGSLAASYEQYF. As DNA, the CDR3 is TGTGCCACCAGCCCAGGGAGCCTAGCCGCGTCCTACGAGCAGTACTTC. The chain links TRBV15 to TRBJ2-5; perhaps D is TRBD1 or TRBD2 (5 bases each). Judging by the DNA end, TRBJ2-7 fits better; the J call may be wrong. CDR1 is LNHNV, CDR2 YYDKDF, per germline (reference sequence). The CDR3 has 16 residues.

This clone has a count of ten or more. The gene calls are TRBV19 and TRBJ1-3; D is undetermined. The length of the CDR3 is 15 residues. V lost 4 bases to trimming and J lost 0 bases, with 10 bases between them. Germline V gene data show CDR1 as LNHDA and CDR2 as SQIVND (reference sequence). The chain's CDR3 is CASSKLVYSGNTIYF. The CDR3, as DNA: TGTGCCAGTAGTAAACTGGTTTACTCTGGAAACACCATATATTTT. Looking up the rest from reference TRBV19 and TRBJ1-3 gives the full variable domain: DGGITQSPKYLFRKEGQNVTLSCEQNLNHDAMYWYRQDPGQGLRLIYYSQIVNDFQKGDIAEGYSVSREKKESFPLTVTSAQKNPTAFYLCASSKLVYSGNTIYFGEGSWLTVV.

The V and J genes are TRBV9 and TRBJ2-5, with TRBD1 identical over 7 bases. The CDR3 runs to 14 residues. The trim removed 4 bases at V and 0 bases at J, leaving 3 bases unmatched. Germline V lookup: CDR1 SGDLS, CDR2 YYNGEE. Here the CDR3 DNA reads TGTGCCAGCAGCCCCGGGACAGACCAAGAGACCCAGTACTTC. Protein sequence: CASSPGTDQETQYF.

This chain joins TRBV2 and TRBJ1-2; D unresolved. Germline values: CDR1 SNHLY, CDR2 FYNNEI. The CDR3 covers 13 residues. V lost 11 bases, J lost 8 bases, and 21 bases lay in between. This CDR3 reads CADNPDPAGGYTF. The CDR3 region has the DNA TGTGCCGACAACCCTGACCCTGCGGGAGGCTACACCTTC.

J is TRBJ2-1 and V is TRBV5-8; 9 bases map to TRBD2. CDR3 length equals 15 residues. Germline V gives CDR1 SGHTS, CDR2 YDEGEE. V trimming: 4 bases; J trimming: 0 bases; junction bases outside the gene matches: 2. The CDR3 DNA is TGTGCCAGCAGCGTTAGCGGGAGCTCCTACAATGAGCAGTTCTTC. It specifies CASSVSGSSYNEQFF.

This rearrangement joins TRBV19 to TRBJ2-5; the match to TRBD1 covers 8 bases. Trimming cost V 2 bases and J 7 bases; bases outside gene matches: 6. Germline CDR1 reads LNHDA; CDR2 reads SQIVND (reference sequence). CDR3 size: 14 residues. The CDR3 here is CASSISGQEATQYF. The CDR3 DNA reads as TGTGCCAGTAGTATATCGGGACAGGAGGCGACCCAGTACTTC.

V usage is TRBV19 and J usage is TRBJ2-5; 8 nucleotides match TRBD2. The CDR3 is 17 amino acids. In germline, CDR1 is LNHDA, CDR2 SQIVND (reference sequence). V trimming: 3 bases; J trimming: 1 base; junction bases outside the gene matches: 10. CDR3 sequence: CASSIRSGTRIQETQYF. The DNA for the CDR3 is TGTGCCAGTAGTATCCGGTCCGGGACTAGAATCCAAGAGACCCAGTACTTC.

With respect to this clone: The same CDR3 can be traced to other DNA sequences in this sample. This chain links TRBV6-6 with TRBJ2-7; D is unresolved. Germline V gene data show CDR1 as MNHNY and CDR2 as SVGAGI (reference sequence). This CDR3 region has 13 residues. V gave up 6 bases and J gave up 3 bases, with 12 bases separating them. The CDR3 nucleotides read TGTGCCAGCAGAGTCGGTCTAAACTACGAGCAGTACTTC. Its protein product is CASRVGLNYEQYF.

This sequence joins TRBV19 and TRBJ2-3; 11 bases align to TRBD2. The CDR3 covers 18 residues. Germline V CDR1 and CDR2: LNHDA, SQIVND (reference sequence). The ends lost 7 bases at V and 0 bases at J; junction bases unmatched: 12. CDR3 in DNA: TGTGCCAGTAACCCCCGGACTAGCGGGTTCGCTAGCACAGATACGCAGTATTTT. As protein: CASNPRTSGFASTDTQYF.

V usage is TRBV7-2 and J usage is TRBJ2-7; 10 nucleotides match TRBD2. The CDR3 runs 18 residues. V lost 2 bases to trimming and J lost 2 bases; unmatched junction nucleotides: 12. Germline V gene sequence: CDR1 SGHTA, CDR2 FQGNSA. CDR3 loop: CASSLFGTSALITYEQYF. In DNA form, the CDR3 reads TGTGCCAGCAGCTTATTCGGGACTAGCGCCTTAATAACCTACGAGCAGTACTTC.

The chain carries TRBV19 and TRBJ2-7; 8 bases agree with TRBD1. This CDR3 contains 17 residues. The ends lost 4 bases at V and 3 bases at J; junction bases unmatched: 14. The germline V gene has CDR1 LNHDA and CDR2 SQIVND (reference sequence). The CDR3: CASSRQVGGQGIYEQYF. The CDR3 nucleotides are TGTGCCAGTAGTAGACAGGTGGGAGGACAGGGAATCTACGAGCAGTACTTC.

V gene TRBV7-6 combines with J gene TRBJ2-3, with D possibly matching TRBD1 (5 bases). The CDR3 loop spans 16 amino acids. Germline V gene sequence: CDR1 SGHVS, CDR2 FNYEAQ. The ends were cut back, 6 bases at V and 4 bases at J, with 20 bases in the middle. The CDR3 DNA reads as TGTGCCAGCAGATCCTTCCAGGGTTTCGGCCCAGATACGCAGTATTTT. It is translated as CASRSFQGFGPDTQYF.

J is TRBJ1-1 and V is TRBV28; a possible D gene is TRBD1 (5 bases). The germline gives CDR1 MDHEN, CDR2 SYDVKM. This CDR3 is built from 13 residues. V was trimmed by 2 bases and J by 7 bases, leaving 11 bases between them. The CDR3 loop is CASSLERGREAFF. For the CDR3, the DNA is TGTGCCAGCAGTTTAGAACGGGGCCGTGAAGCTTTCTTT.

CDR3 protein: CASSQTGAGANVLTF. CDR3 nucleotides: TGTGCCAGCAGCCAGACGGGGGCTGGGGCCAACGTCCTGACTTTC. This chain links TRBV11-3 with TRBJ2-6; weak D call: TRBD2 (6 bases). From germline, CDR1 is SGHNT and CDR2 YENEEA. The CDR3 loop spans 15 amino acids. V shed 5 bases and J shed 2 bases, with 10 bases lying between them.

Concerning this clone itself: Other nucleotide sequences from this sample produce the same CDR3. The chain recombines TRBV18 with TRBJ1-1; D ambiguous. V lost 3 bases and J lost 0, with 5 bases in between. The CDR3 length is 13 residues. Germline values: CDR1 KGHSH, CDR2 LQKENI. The CDR3 loop reads CASSPLLNTEAFF. The DNA for the CDR3 is TGTGCCAGCTCACCGCTATTGAACACTGAAGCTTTCTTT.

The V call is TRBV30, the J call TRBJ1-3; TRBD1 is a possible D gene (5 bases). Trimming shortened V by 2 bases and J by 8 bases, and 13 bases separated the two germline ends. The CDR3 is 13 amino acids. The germline CDR1 and CDR2 sequences are GTSNPN and SVGIG (reference sequence). CDR3 DNA sequence: TGTGCCTGGAGTTTGGGGACGGCGGACACCATATATTTT. It codes for CAWSLGTADTIYF.

This rearrangement joins TRBV9 to TRBJ2-3; possibly TRBD2 for D (7 bases). CDR1 is SGDLS and CDR2 is YYNGEE in the germline V gene. The V end lost 2 bases, the J end lost 2 bases, and 9 bases lay between the germline ends. This CDR3 is built from 14 residues. CDR3 DNA: TGTGCCAGCAGCGTCCGGGGGGCCACAGATACGCAGTATTTT. This gives the protein CASSVRGATDTQYF.

The chain links TRBV5-8 to TRBJ1-3; no reliable D call. Germline values: CDR1 SGHTS, CDR2 YDEGEE. The CDR3 runs 15 residues. Trimming left V 1 base short and J 0 bases short, with 8 bases between. Here the CDR3 DNA reads TGTGCCAGCAGCTTGTTCCGCACCTCTGGAAACACCATATATTTT. Protein: CASSLFRTSGNTIYF.

This sequence joins TRBV14 and TRBJ2-1; D ambiguous. Between the trimmed V and J ends, which lost 6 bases and 0 bases, there was a span of 12 bases. This CDR3 comprises 15 residues. Germline values: CDR1 SGHDN, CDR2 FVKESK. The CDR3 protein is CASSRTAGSYNEQFF. The DNA of the CDR3 is TGTGCCAGCAGTCGAACAGCAGGCTCCTACAATGAGCAGTTCTTC.

This chain uses TRBV6-1 with TRBJ2-2, with 8 bases matching TRBD1. The CDR3 sequence is 15 residues long. Germline assignment: CDR1 MNHNS and CDR2 SASEGT. Losses at the gene ends were 4 bases for V and 3 bases for J; bases not matched to a gene: 4. This chain's CDR3 is CASSGDRSYTGELFF. CDR3 coding DNA: TGTGCCAGCAGTGGGGACAGGTCATACACCGGGGAGCTGTTTTTT.

The chain carries TRBV5-6 and TRBJ1-4, with a possible D match to TRBD1 (5 bases). CDR3 size: 14 residues. In germline, CDR1 is SGHDT, CDR2 YYEEEE. V dropped 0 bases and J dropped 8 bases, with 11 bases sitting between them. CDR3 loop: CASSLGQRTEKLFF. In nucleotides, the CDR3 is TGTGCCAGCAGCTTGGGACAGAGGACGGAAAAACTGTTTTTT.

The J gene is TRBJ1-1, the V gene TRBV7-8; 10 nucleotides match TRBD1. The CDR3 is made up of 17 amino acids. CDR1 is SGHVS, CDR2 FQNEAQ, per germline. With V trimmed by 1 base and J by 4 bases, 9 bases remained unmatched. The CDR3 loop reads CASSLERGDRGTTEAFF. The DNA of the CDR3 is TGTGCCAGCAGCTTAGAGCGTGGGGACAGGGGAACCACTGAAGCTTTCTTT.